This T cell receptor beta chain was sequenced for a study of control samples from healthy donors and cancer patients. The data were produced by immunoSEQ multiplex PCR, yet TCRdb's version contains in-frame clones alone and is incomplete. The data contain over 150,000 clones, approximately 91% of them singletons. The V end lost 7 bases, the J end lost 9 bases, and 17 bases lay between the germline ends. The CDR3 is 13 residues long. Germline-derived CDR1 and CDR2 are MNHEY and SMNVEV (reference sequence). The sample consisted of blood. This clonotype was obtained from a woman aged 40 to 50 in good health. The chain employs TRBV27 and TRBJ2-3; no definite D call. The CDR3 spells CASTAGPPGTQYF. As DNA, the CDR3 is TGTGCCAGCACCGCCGGGCCCCCCGGCACGCAGTATTTT.